One T cell receptor (beta chain) is described in this entry. No antigen is known for it. Germline and junction disagree at one end, which may indicate a read error. The authors divided CD4+ cells into CD45RA+ naive and CD45RA-negative memory subsets. The authors distributed each subset's genomic DNA evenly over several immunoSEQ plates. Clones were read by immunoSEQ multiplex PCR, and TCRdb kept only the in-frame ones, dropping some. The sample has about 1 million clones, around 78% seen once. The V gene's germline CDR1 is MNHNY and CDR2 SVGAGI (reference sequence). The CDR3 runs 12 residues. This sample is drawn from a study of shared clonotypes between healthy human individuals. Study-wide findings and caveats: Memory subsets generally showed lower estimated richness than naive subsets. When compared with the clonotypes that were shared by all four sorted-subset donors, the non-shared clonotypes turned out to have lower generation probabilities.

V and J are TRBV6-6 and TRBJ2-7; 7 bases line up with TRBD2. This TCR came from a man between 18 and 35 years old in good health. Some clones in this sample may be carry-over from other donors' samples. The source material was memory CD4+ T cells from PBMCs. Subset noted: CD45RA-negative fraction. The CDR3 loop reads CASSSPTSNLTF. CDR3 nucleotides: TGTGCCAGCAGTTCCCCGACTAGCAACCTAACTTTC.